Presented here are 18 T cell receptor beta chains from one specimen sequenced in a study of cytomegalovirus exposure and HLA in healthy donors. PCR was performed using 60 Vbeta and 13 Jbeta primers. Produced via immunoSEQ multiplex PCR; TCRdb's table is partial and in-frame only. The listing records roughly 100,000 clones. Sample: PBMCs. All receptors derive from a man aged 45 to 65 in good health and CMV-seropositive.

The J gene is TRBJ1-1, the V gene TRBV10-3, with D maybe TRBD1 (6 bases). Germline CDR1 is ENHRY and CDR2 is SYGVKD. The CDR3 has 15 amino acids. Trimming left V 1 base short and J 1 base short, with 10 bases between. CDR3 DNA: TGTGCCATCAGTGAGTGGGGGGGGCGGAACACTGAAGCTTTCTTT. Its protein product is CAISEWGGRNTEAFF.

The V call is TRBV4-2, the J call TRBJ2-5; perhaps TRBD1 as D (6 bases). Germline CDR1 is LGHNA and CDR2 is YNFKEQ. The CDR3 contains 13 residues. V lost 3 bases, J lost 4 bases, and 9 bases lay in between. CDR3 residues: CASSQGAGETQYF. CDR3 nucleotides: TGTGCCAGCAGCCAGGGGGCGGGAGAGACCCAGTACTTC.

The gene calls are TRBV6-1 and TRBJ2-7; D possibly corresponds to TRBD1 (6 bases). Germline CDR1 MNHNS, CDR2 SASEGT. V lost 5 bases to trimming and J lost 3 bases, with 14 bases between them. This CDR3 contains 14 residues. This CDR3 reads CASSQGSRLYEQYV. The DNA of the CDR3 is TGTGCCAGCAGTCAGGGGAGTAGGCTCTACGAGCAGTACGTC.

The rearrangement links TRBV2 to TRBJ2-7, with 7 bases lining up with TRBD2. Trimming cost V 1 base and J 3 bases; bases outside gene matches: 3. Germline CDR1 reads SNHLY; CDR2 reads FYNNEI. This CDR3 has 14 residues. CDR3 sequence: CASSEGLAVYEQYV. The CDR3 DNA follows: TGTGCCAGCAGTGAAGGTCTAGCGGTCTACGAGCAGTACGTC.

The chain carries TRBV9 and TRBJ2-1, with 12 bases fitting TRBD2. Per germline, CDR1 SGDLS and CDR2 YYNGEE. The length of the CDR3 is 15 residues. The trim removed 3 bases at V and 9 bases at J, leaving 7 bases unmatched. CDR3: CASSETSGSLVEQFF. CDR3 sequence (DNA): TGTGCCAGCAGCGAGACTAGCGGGAGTCTCGTTGAGCAGTTCTTC.

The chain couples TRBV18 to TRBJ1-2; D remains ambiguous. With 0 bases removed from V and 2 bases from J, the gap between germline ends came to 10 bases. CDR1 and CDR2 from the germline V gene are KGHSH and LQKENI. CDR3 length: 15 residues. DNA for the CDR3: TGTGCCAGCTCACCACCCGCAGGAACCAACTATGGCTACACCTTC. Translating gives CASSPPAGTNYGYTF. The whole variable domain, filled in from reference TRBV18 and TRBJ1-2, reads NAGVMQNPRHLVRRRGQEARLRCSPMKGHSHVYWYRQLPEEGLKFMVYLQKENIIDESGMPKERFSAEFPKEGPSILRIQQVVRGDSAAYFCASSPPAGTNYGYTFGSGTRLTVV.

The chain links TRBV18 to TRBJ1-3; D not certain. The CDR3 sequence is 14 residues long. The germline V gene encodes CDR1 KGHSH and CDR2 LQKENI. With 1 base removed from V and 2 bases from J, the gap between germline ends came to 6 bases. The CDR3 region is CASSPLSPGNTIYF. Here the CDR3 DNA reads TGTGCCAGCTCACCACTCAGTCCTGGAAACACCATATATTTT.

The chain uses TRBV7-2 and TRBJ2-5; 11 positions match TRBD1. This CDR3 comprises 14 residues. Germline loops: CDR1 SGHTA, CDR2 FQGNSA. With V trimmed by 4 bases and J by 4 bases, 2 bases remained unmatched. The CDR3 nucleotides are TGTGCCAGCAGCTCCGGACAGGGGGCAGAGACCCAGTACTTC. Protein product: CASSSGQGAETQYF.

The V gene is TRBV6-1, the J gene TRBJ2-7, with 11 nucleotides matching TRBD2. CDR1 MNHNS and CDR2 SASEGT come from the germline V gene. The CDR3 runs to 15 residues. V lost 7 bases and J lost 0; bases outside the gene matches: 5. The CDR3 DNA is TGTGCCAGCAAGTTTGGACTAGCGGGCTCCTACGAGCAGTACTTC. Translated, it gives CASKFGLAGSYEQYF.

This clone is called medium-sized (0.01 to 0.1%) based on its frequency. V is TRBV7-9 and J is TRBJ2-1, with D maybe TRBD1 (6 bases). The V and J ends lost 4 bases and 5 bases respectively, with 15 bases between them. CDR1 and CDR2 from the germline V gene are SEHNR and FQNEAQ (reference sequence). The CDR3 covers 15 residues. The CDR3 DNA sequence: TGTGCCAGCAGCTCCAGGGACACTGGCGACAATGAGCAGTTCTTC. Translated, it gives CASSSRDTGDNEQFF.

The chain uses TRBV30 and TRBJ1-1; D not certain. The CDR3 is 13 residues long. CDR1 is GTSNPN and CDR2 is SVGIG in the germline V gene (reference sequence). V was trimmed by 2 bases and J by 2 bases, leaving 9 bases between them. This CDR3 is CAWSQSGNTEAFF. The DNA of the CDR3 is TGTGCCTGGAGTCAATCGGGAAACACTGAAGCTTTCTTT.

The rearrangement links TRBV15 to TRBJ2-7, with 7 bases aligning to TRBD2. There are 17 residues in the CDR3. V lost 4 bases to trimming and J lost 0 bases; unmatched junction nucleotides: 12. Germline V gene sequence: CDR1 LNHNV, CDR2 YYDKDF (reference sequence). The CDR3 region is CATSTRVRRESSYEQYF. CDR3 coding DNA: TGTGCCACCAGCACGCGCGTCCGGCGGGAGAGCTCCTACGAGCAGTACTTC.

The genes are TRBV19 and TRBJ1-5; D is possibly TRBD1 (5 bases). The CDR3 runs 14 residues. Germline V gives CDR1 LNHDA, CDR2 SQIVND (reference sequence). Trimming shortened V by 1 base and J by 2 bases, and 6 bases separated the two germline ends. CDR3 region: CASSIVQGNQPQHF. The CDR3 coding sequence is TGTGCCAGTAGTATAGTACAGGGCAATCAGCCCCAGCATTTT. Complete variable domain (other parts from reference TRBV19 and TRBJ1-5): DGGITQSPKYLFRKEGQNVTLSCEQNLNHDAMYWYRQDPGQGLRLIYYSQIVNDFQKGDIAEGYSVSREKKESFPLTVTSAQKNPTAFYLCASSIVQGNQPQHFGDGTRLSIL.

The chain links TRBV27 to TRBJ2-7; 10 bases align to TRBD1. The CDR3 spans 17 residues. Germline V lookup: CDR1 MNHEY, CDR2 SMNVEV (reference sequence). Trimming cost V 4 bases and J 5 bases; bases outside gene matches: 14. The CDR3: CASSSFRLRDRGHEQYF. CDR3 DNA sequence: TGTGCCAGCAGTTCTTTTCGACTTCGGGACAGGGGCCACGAGCAGTACTTC.

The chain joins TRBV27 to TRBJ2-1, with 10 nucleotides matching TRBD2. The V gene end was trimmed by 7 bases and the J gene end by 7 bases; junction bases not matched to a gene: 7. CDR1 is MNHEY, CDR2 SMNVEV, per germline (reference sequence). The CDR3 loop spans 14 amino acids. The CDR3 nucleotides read TGTGCCAGCATAGGGACTAGCGTTTTGAATGAGCAGTTCTTC. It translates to CASIGTSVLNEQFF.

CDR3 in DNA: TGTGCCAGCTCCAGAACAGGGGGCAATCAGCCCCAGCATTTT. Protein product: CASSRTGGNQPQHF. The chain combines TRBV2 with TRBJ1-5; 7 bases map to TRBD1. The trim removed 8 bases at V and 2 bases at J, leaving 6 bases unmatched. The CDR3 extends over 14 amino acids. Per germline, CDR1 SNHLY and CDR2 FYNNEI. Looking up the rest from reference TRBV2 and TRBJ1-5 gives the full variable domain: EPEVTQTPSHQVTQMGQEVILRCVPISNHLYFYWYRQILGQKVEFLVSFYNNEISEKSEIFDDQFSVERPDGSNFTLKIRSTKLEDSAMYFCASSRTGGNQPQHFGDGTRLSIL.

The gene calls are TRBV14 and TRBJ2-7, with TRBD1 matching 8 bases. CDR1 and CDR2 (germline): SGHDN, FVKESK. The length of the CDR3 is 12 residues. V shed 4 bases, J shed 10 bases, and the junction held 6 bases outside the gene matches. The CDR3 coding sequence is TGTGCCAGCAGCCGTACCAGGGGGCGTCAGTACGTC. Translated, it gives CASSRTRGRQYV.

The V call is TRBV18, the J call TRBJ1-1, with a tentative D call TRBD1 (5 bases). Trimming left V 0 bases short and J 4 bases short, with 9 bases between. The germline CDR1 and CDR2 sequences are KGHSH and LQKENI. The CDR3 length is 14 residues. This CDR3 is CASSPPLTGTEAFF. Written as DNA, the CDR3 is TGTGCCAGCTCACCACCTCTAACAGGCACTGAAGCTTTCTTT.